One sample yielded the 16 T cell receptor beta chains listed below, sequenced in a study of cytomegalovirus exposure and HLA in healthy donors. The PCR used 60 Vbeta and 13 Jbeta primers. TCRdb's copy holds only in-frame clones and misses some; the assay was immunoSEQ multiplex PCR. The data hold about 130,000 clones, with nearly 80% observed a single time. The source material was PBMCs. The receptors shown here come from a male donor in good health and CMV-seronegative.

V usage is TRBV18 and J usage is TRBJ1-3; no definite D call. Trimming removed 3 bases at V and 3 bases at J, with 9 bases between. Looked up from germline, CDR1 is KGHSH and CDR2 is LQKENI. This CDR3 has 14 residues. CDR3 residues: CASSPWRDGNTIYF. The CDR3 DNA reads TGTGCCAGCTCACCGTGGAGGGATGGAAACACCATATATTTT.

This clone occurred once. This chain links TRBV7-9 with TRBJ2-3, with unresolved D. The CDR3 spans 16 residues. Trimming shortened V by 5 bases and J by 2 bases, and 17 bases separated the two germline ends. CDR1 and CDR2 from the germline V gene are SEHNR and FQNEAQ (reference sequence). The CDR3 loop reads CASSLWASLNTDTQYF. CDR3 in DNA: TGTGCCAGCAGCCTGTGGGCCAGCTTGAACACAGATACGCAGTATTTT.

J is TRBJ2-3 and V is TRBV11-2; 11 bases fit TRBD2. CDR3 size: 16 residues. Per the germline V gene, CDR1 is SGHAT and CDR2 is FQNNGV. V shed 5 bases, J shed 2 bases, and the junction held 6 bases outside the gene matches. CDR3 nucleotide sequence: TGTGCCAGCAGCGCTAGGACTAGCGGGTTCACAGATACGCAGTATTTT. As protein: CASSARTSGFTDTQYF. The full variable domain, in which reference TRBV11-2 and TRBJ2-3 provide the parts outside the CDR3, is EAGVAQSPRYKIIEKRQSVAFWCNPISGHATLYWYQQILGQGPKLLIQFQNNGVVDDSQLPKDRFSAERLKGVDSTLKIQPAKLEDSAVYLCASSARTSGFTDTQYFGPGTRLTVL.

The rearrangement joins TRBV4-2 to TRBJ2-2, with TRBD1 matching over 8 bases. V lost 0 bases to trimming and J lost 3 bases; unmatched junction nucleotides: 0. Germline V gives CDR1 LGHNA, CDR2 YNFKEQ. There are 15 residues in the CDR3. This CDR3 is CASSQEQGDTGELFF. The CDR3 DNA reads as TGTGCCAGCAGCCAAGAACAGGGGGACACCGGGGAGCTGTTTTTT.

This sequence joins TRBV19 and TRBJ2-3; maybe TRBD2 (7 bases). CDR3 size: 17 residues. CDR1 LNHDA and CDR2 SQIVND come from the germline V gene (reference sequence). Trimming left V 0 bases short and J 3 bases short, with 16 bases between. The CDR3: CASSIDWWGGDTDTQYF. CDR3 sequence (DNA): TGTGCCAGTAGTATAGATTGGTGGGGGGGCGATACAGATACGCAGTATTTT.

V and J are TRBV30 and TRBJ1-1; a possible D gene is TRBD1 (6 bases). V lost 4 bases and J lost 2, with 14 bases in between. The CDR3 loop spans 14 amino acids. Germline CDR1 reads GTSNPN; CDR2 reads SVGIG (reference sequence). The CDR3 coding sequence is TGTGCCTGGACGATGCTACAGGGTAACACTGAAGCTTTCTTT. Its protein is CAWTMLQGNTEAFF.

The chain links TRBV10-3 to TRBJ1-2; TRBD1 is a possible D gene (5 bases). CDR1 is ENHRY and CDR2 is SYGVKD in the germline V gene. This CDR3 contains 14 residues. Deletions cut 5 bases from V and 3 bases from J, with 13 bases between. CDR3 region: CAISRTGGDYGYTF. The DNA for the CDR3 is TGTGCCATCAGTCGGACTGGAGGGGACTATGGCTACACCTTC.

This clone was found once. The rearrangement links TRBV2 to TRBJ1-1, with TRBD1 matching 8 bases. Germline CDR1 reads SNHLY; CDR2 reads FYNNEI. The junction had 8 bases not matched to a gene; V was cut back by 6 bases and J by 5 bases. The CDR3 runs to 14 residues. The CDR3: CASSFQGAGTEAFF. Here the CDR3 DNA reads TGTGCCAGCAGCTTCCAGGGGGCCGGGACTGAAGCTTTCTTT.

This clone was recorded once. The V call is TRBV19, the J call TRBJ1-3, with D maybe TRBD1 (6 bases). The CDR3 spans 16 residues. From germline, CDR1 is LNHDA and CDR2 SQIVND (reference sequence). V was clipped by 3 bases and J by 0 bases, with 12 bases between them. The CDR3 DNA follows: TGTGCCAGTAGTATCAGGGGCCCCCTCTCTGGAAACACCATATATTTT. This encodes CASSIRGPLSGNTIYF.

The chain couples TRBV7-8 to TRBJ2-1; 14 bases align to TRBD2. Germline V CDR1 and CDR2: SGHVS, FQNEAQ. The CDR3 totals 16 residues. The V gene end was trimmed by 2 bases and the J gene end by 8 bases; junction bases not matched to a gene: 5. CDR3 protein: CASSLLGLAGAYEQFF. In DNA, the CDR3 is TGTGCCAGCAGCTTATTGGGACTAGCGGGGGCCTATGAGCAGTTCTTC.

This clone has just one count. The junction does not match germline at one end; this may be a read error. J is TRBJ2-3 and V is TRBV7-9; D remains unclear. The V gene's germline CDR1 is SEHNR and CDR2 FQNEAQ (reference sequence). This CDR3 spans 12 amino acids. In nucleotides, the CDR3 is TGTTCCAGCAGCTCATCCACAGATACGCAGTATTTT. It is translated as CSSSSSTDTQYF.

The chain is built from TRBV2 and TRBJ1-2; D gene unclear. The CDR3 contains 14 residues. Trimming cost V 7 bases and J 0 bases, with 12 bases left between them. The germline CDR1 and CDR2 sequences are SNHLY and FYNNEI. CDR3 residues: CASNVNGANYGYTF. DNA for the CDR3: TGTGCCAGCAACGTTAACGGAGCTAACTATGGCTACACCTTC.

This chain uses TRBV5-4 with TRBJ2-4; D remains ambiguous. CDR3 length: 14 residues. Germline assignment: CDR1 SGHNT and CDR2 YYREEE (reference sequence). V was clipped by 4 bases and J by 6 bases, with 14 bases between them. In DNA form, the CDR3 reads TGTGCCAGCAGCCATACAGACAAGGCAAACATTCAGTACTTC. Its protein is CASSHTDKANIQYF.

The V call is TRBV7-9, the J call TRBJ1-2; 8 bases align to TRBD1. The CDR3 runs 15 residues. V gave up 5 bases and J gave up 4 bases; unmatched junction bases: 9. The germline CDR1 and CDR2 sequences are SEHNR and FQNEAQ (reference sequence). Here the CDR3 DNA reads TGTGCCAGCAGCCAGGGTTCGGGGACAGGCTATGGCTACACCTTC. Protein product: CASSQGSGTGYGYTF.

V usage is TRBV9 and J usage is TRBJ2-1; the match to TRBD1 covers 7 bases. In germline, CDR1 is SGDLS, CDR2 YYNGEE. Losses at the gene ends were 3 bases for V and 6 bases for J; bases not matched to a gene: 3. The CDR3 is made up of 13 amino acids. The CDR3 sequence: CASSAGTVNEQFF. For the CDR3, the DNA is TGTGCCAGCAGCGCCGGGACAGTCAATGAGCAGTTCTTC.

The chain couples TRBV5-6 to TRBJ1-2; D gene unclear. Germline lookup yields CDR1 SGHDT and CDR2 YYEEEE. Trimming cost V 1 base and J 5 bases, with 9 bases left between them. CDR3 length equals 13 residues. Here the CDR3 DNA reads TGTGCCAGCAGCTTGACAGAATTTTATGGCTACACCTTC. It yields the protein CASSLTEFYGYTF.